The clone carrying this T cell receptor beta chain came up many times. This sample was included in a study of T cell repertoires in cytomegalovirus infection. In germline, CDR1 is SGHTA, CDR2 FQGNSA. The CDR3 loop spans 14 amino acids. Trimming cost V 4 bases and J 5 bases; bases outside gene matches: 5. One entry per CDR3 protein, called by TCRdb with MiXCR from the reads. The repertoire holds around 260,000 distinct CDR3 sequences, with 8% to 9.5% as singletons. The genes are TRBV7-2 and TRBJ1-5; 7 bases agree with TRBD1. The sequence derives from a human donor in good health (CMV status not recorded). Some clones in this sample may be carry-over from other donors' samples. The sequenced material came from PBMCs. The CDR3 loop is CASSSQGWDQPQHF. The CDR3, as DNA: TGTGCCAGCAGCTCACAGGGGTGGGATCAGCCCCAGCATTTT.